One T cell receptor beta chain is described in this entry. As yet, its antigen is unknown. V was trimmed by 5 bases and J by 5 bases, leaving 12 bases between them. The CDR3 consists of 13 residues. The germline gives CDR1 SNHLY, CDR2 FYNNEI. This entry belongs to a study of T cell repertoires in ileal Crohn's disease. About the study: Thiopurines (about 10) or anti-TNF agents (around 17) were given postoperatively to about half.

Roughly 470 nanograms of biopsy DNA per sample underwent TCRB immunosequencing. Data came from immunoSEQ multiplex PCR; TCRdb stores just in-frame clones and leaves some out. The repertoire consists of 25,000 to 35,000 clones, with 81% occurring once and the leading ten covering roughly 6%. Eligibility required adulthood, ileal or ileocolonic Crohn's disease and indicated ileocolonic resection. Overall study results and limits: Sorted CD8 T cells held more high-frequency clones than CD4.

This TCR derives from an adult with Crohn's disease. This chain connects TRBV2 to TRBJ2-5, with D tentatively TRBD2 (5 bases). Source material: ileal tissue. CDR3 in DNA: TGTGCCAGCAGTTATTCCCGAGGGGAGACCCAGTACTTC. Protein: CASSYSRGETQYF.